This T cell receptor beta chain is from a study of shared clonotypes between healthy human individuals (TCRdb year 2020). For the wider study: A few men and two women, aged 18 to 49 years, made up the cohort. Different laboratories and diverse techniques were used to prepare libraries and sequence TCR repertoires, to increase sequencing depth and limit assay-specific biases. For each donor, CD4 naive and CD4 memory were each run on three plates, CD8 naive on two plates, and CD8 memory on one plate. To estimate repertoire size and how much clonotype sharing occurs between individuals, the study deeply sequenced the blood TCR repertoires of roughly 5 healthy adults. Leukapheresis yielded between about 0.9 and 10 billion PBMCs per donor.

The donors were healthy, HIV-negative adults with no recently reported acute infections or vaccinations. Every donor was a Caucasian adult living in Nashville, Tennessee, USA. CD4+ T cells were enriched through magnetic negative selection, after which naive cells were positively selected on CD45RA and the remaining negative fraction served as the memory subset. After blood collection by leukapheresis, PBMCs were isolated using Ficoll-Histopaque density gradient centrifugation and then cryopreserved in the vapor phase of liquid nitrogen. Analytical flow cytometry was used to check the purity and quantity of every magnetically sorted T cell population. Genomic DNA was isolated from each sorted fraction and quantified by UV absorbance on a Nanodrop 2000c. V sheds 0 bases and J sheds 4 bases, leaving 15 bases between their ends. CDR1 and CDR2 are drawn from the germline V gene: LGHNA, YNFKEQ. The CDR3 sequence holds 17 residues, the cysteine and phenylalanine included. The DNA shown is the 51-base CDR3, in frame from base 1.

TCR CDR3 regions were amplified from genomic DNA by multiplex PCR using the deep immunoSEQ assay. Extracted genomic DNA from each cell subset was distributed evenly across all wells of several immunoSEQ 96-well plates, and each plate was treated as a replicate. For sorted subsets, each replicate PCR was loaded with around 200 ng genomic DNA, equivalent to roughly 30,000 T cell genomes. Purified libraries were measured with a Qubit 3.0 fluorometer, size-checked on a Bioanalyzer 2100, and measured again with the KAPA Library Quantification kit. Every immunoSEQ 96-well plate was sequenced on a dedicated single-read 150-cycle Illumina NextSeq 550 flow cell. Turning to the authors' computational methods: Because the immunoSEQ output included only junctional sequences and no quality scores, the filtering could not be the same as the filtering used for full-length reads. To assign V/J genes and CDR3, sequences were annotated against IMGT germline references using PyIR, a Python wrapper for IgBLAST v1.9. Any read was removed if the V/J assignment was weak (E-value above 1e-6), the CDR3 was missing, or the read contained stop codons, out-of-frame junctions, or ambiguous translated residues. V3J clonotypes were defined as sequences sharing an identical inferred V gene, J gene, and CDR3 amino acid sequence. To compute the percentage overlap between repertoires, the number of shared unique clonotypes was divided by the size of the smaller repertoire. Richness of each repertoire was evaluated using RTK rarefaction, the Chao1 estimator, and Recon v2.1 estimates of unobserved clonotypes. Generation probabilities for all TCRbeta clonotypes obtained by the gDNA method from a handful of donors were computed using OLGA. TCRdb's version of the immuneACCESS table is confined to in-frame rearrangements and falls short of the full clone set. An unresolved V gene accounts for under half of the shortfall where checked; the remainder is of unknown origin. Clone size and V and J calls were adopted from that table, with D and trimming inferred from the DNA. The sample profile shows some 2,000,000 clones; about 94% of them were found once. The ten largest make up less than 0.15% of the sample.

Results and caveats for the whole study, not just this receptor: Sharing across several donors was observed for around 5% of naive CD4, around 3.5% of naive CD8, over 2% of memory CD4, and roughly 0.4% of memory CD8 clonotypes. Pairwise subsampling led to the expectation that sequencing depth would affect the degree of clonotype sharing among donors. Incomplete sequencing was indicated by rarefaction of sorted-subset datasets, despite the large sequencing depth. Naive subsets generally had larger estimated clonotype richness than memory subsets. Compared with non-shared clonotypes, the clonotypes found in all four sorted-subset donors had higher generation probabilities. Sampling was limited to blood, and TCR repertoires in tissue likely differ from TCR repertoires in blood. Because the study included only a small number of donors, the genetic and exposure-history diversity represented was limited.

As concerns this clone: Its antigen remains unidentified. The record has no base qualities; no much larger clone is one base away.

The chain employs TRBV4-2 and TRBJ2-2; the D gene is unclear. The receptor was isolated from a man younger than 35 in good health. The sample was naive CD4+ T cells sorted from blood. This specimen's cell subset or site label, per the study, means: CD45RA+ positively selected. This receptor has the CDR3 CASSQDERSLGTGELFF. The nucleotides read TGTGCCAGCAGCCAAGACGAGAGGAGTTTGGGCACCGGGGAGCTGTTTTTT.